The present T cell receptor (beta chain) was sequenced within a study of cytomegalovirus exposure and HLA in healthy donors. The germline gives CDR1 SGHDT, CDR2 YYEEEE. The CDR3 sequence is 16 residues long. With 1 base removed from V and 11 bases from J, the gap between germline ends came to 19 bases. PCR amplification relied on 60 Vbeta primers (plus 13 Jbeta primers). Using immunoSEQ multiplex PCR, the repertoire was profiled, and TCRdb retains in-frame clones only, with some absent. Here the sample spans 150,000 to 200,000 clones, roughly 77% being singletons. Sequencing input: PBMCs. The rearrangement joins TRBV5-6 to TRBJ1-6; D is ambiguous. The TCR comes from a man between 45 and 60 years old in good health and CMV-seropositive. The CDR3 protein is CASSLYGRNIIPPLHF. The CDR3 DNA reads as TGTGCCAGCAGCTTGTATGGCCGCAATATAATTCCACCCCTCCACTTT.